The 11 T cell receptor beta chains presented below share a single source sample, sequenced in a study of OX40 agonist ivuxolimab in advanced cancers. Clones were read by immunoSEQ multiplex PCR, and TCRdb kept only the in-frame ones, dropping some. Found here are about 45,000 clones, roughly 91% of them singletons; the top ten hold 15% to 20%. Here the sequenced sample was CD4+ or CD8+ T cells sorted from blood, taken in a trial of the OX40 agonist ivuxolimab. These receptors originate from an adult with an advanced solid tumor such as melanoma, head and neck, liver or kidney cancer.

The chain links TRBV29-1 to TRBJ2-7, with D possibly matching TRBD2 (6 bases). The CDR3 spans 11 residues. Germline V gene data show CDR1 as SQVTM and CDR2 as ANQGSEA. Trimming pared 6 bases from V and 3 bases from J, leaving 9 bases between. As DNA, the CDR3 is TGCAGCGTCGGGAGAGACTACGAGCAGTACTTC. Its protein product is CSVGRDYEQYF.

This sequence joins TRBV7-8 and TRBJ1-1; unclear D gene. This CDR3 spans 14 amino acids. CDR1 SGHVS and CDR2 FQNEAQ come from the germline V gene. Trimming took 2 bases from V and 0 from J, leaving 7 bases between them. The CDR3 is CASSLYGMNTEAFF. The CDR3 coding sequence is TGTGCCAGCAGCTTATACGGTATGAACACTGAAGCTTTCTTT.

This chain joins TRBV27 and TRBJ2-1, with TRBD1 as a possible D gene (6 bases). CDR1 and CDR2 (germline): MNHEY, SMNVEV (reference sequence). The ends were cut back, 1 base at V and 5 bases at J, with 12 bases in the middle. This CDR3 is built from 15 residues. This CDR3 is CASSLLGDTDNEQFF. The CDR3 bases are TGTGCCAGCAGTTTATTGGGGGACACTGACAATGAGCAGTTCTTC.

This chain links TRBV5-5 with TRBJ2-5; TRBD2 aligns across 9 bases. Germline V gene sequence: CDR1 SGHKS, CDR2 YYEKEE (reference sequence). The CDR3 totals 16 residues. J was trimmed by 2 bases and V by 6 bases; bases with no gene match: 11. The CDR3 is CASTGALAGLQETQYF. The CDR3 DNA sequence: TGTGCCAGCACGGGGGCACTAGCGGGTCTACAAGAGACCCAGTACTTC.

The CDR3 sequence: CSVGTGGCHEKLFF. CDR3 coding DNA: TGCAGCGTTGGGACAGGGGGCTGTCATGAAAAACTGTTTTTT. The J gene is TRBJ1-4, the V gene TRBV29-1, with 11 bases fitting TRBD1. Per the germline V gene, CDR1 is SQVTM and CDR2 is ANQGSEA. The CDR3 consists of 14 residues. The V and J ends lost 4 bases and 6 bases, in that order; junction bases with no gene match: 4.

The CDR3 sequence: CASSLDTMTAPSQETQYF. The CDR3 DNA reads TGTGCCAGCAGCCTAGACACAATGACTGCTCCCTCTCAAGAGACCCAGTACTTC. This chain connects TRBV6-7 to TRBJ2-5; D uncertain. TRBV6-7 belongs to the ORF category, with a function that is uncertain. The CDR3 length is 18 residues. The V and J ends lost 6 bases and 2 bases respectively, with 25 bases between them.

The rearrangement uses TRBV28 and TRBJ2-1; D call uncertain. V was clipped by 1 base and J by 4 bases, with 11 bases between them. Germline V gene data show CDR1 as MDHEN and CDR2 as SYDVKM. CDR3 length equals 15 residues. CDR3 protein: CASSLSLRLYNEQFF. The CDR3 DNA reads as TGTGCCAGCAGTTTATCCCTTCGATTGTACAATGAGCAGTTCTTC.

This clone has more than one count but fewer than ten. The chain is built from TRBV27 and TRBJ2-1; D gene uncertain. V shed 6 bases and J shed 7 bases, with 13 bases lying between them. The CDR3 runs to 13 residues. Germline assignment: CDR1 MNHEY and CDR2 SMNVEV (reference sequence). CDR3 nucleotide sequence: TGTGCCAGCAGCCTCCTGTACCCAAATGAGCAGTTCTTC. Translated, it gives CASSLLYPNEQFF.

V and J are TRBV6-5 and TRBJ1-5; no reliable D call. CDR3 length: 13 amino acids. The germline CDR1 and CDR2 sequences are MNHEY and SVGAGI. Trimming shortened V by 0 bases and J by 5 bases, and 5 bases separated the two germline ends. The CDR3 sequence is CASSYSGYQPQHF. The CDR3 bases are TGTGCCAGCAGTTACTCGGGCTATCAGCCCCAGCATTTT.

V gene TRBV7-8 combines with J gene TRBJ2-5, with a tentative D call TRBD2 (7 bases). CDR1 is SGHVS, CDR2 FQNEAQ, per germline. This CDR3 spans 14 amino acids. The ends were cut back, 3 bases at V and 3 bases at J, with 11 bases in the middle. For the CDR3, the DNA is TGTGCCAGCAGCTTGGGGGGGCCTAAAGAGACCCAGTACTTC. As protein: CASSLGGPKETQYF.

CDR3 coding DNA: TGTGCCAGCAGCTTAATTGCAGATACGCAGTATTTT. Amino acid sequence: CASSLIADTQYF. The J gene is TRBJ2-3, the V gene TRBV13; D is unresolved. Trimming left V 2 bases short and J 4 bases short, with 4 bases between. Germline V lookup: CDR1 PRHDT, CDR2 FYEKMQ (reference sequence). CDR3 length: 12 amino acids.